Following are 20 T cell receptor beta chains from one sample sequenced in a study of identifying expanded T cells in peripheral blood. TCRdb's copy holds only in-frame clones and misses some; the assay was immunoSEQ multiplex PCR. The table includes approximately 120,000 clones, around 89% detected once. Source material: blood. The receptors shown here come from a person between 18 and 75 years old in good health.

The chain joins TRBV11-2 to TRBJ2-7; TRBD1 matches at 7 bases. Per germline, CDR1 SGHAT and CDR2 FQNNGV. The ends lost 5 bases at V and 5 bases at J; junction bases unmatched: 3. This CDR3 contains 12 residues. The CDR3, as DNA: TGTGCCAGCAGCGTAGGGACAGACGAGCAGTACTTC. It specifies CASSVGTDEQYF.

This clone has only one observation. The chain carries TRBV11-2 and TRBJ2-1; 10 bases line up with TRBD2. Germline CDR1 is SGHAT and CDR2 is FQNNGV. The CDR3 is 15 residues long. V shed 0 bases, J shed 10 bases, and the junction held 6 bases outside the gene matches. CDR3 loop: CASSLDFLAGVEQFF. The CDR3 coding sequence is TGTGCCAGCAGCTTAGATTTCCTAGCGGGAGTCGAGCAGTTCTTC.

The rearrangement links TRBV10-3 to TRBJ2-2; D is perhaps TRBD2 (6 bases). CDR1 is ENHRY, CDR2 SYGVKD, per germline. V lost 2 bases, J lost 7 bases, and 11 bases lay in between. The CDR3 has 14 amino acids. CDR3 residues: CAISENPGVGELFF. In DNA form, the CDR3 reads TGTGCCATCAGTGAGAATCCGGGGGTCGGGGAGCTGTTTTTT.

The chain joins TRBV10-3 to TRBJ2-1; 7 nucleotides align to TRBD1. The CDR3 has 14 amino acids. The trim removed 0 bases at V and 10 bases at J, leaving 6 bases unmatched. Germline V gene data show CDR1 as ENHRY and CDR2 as SYGVKD. CDR3 bases: TGTGCCATCAGTGAGTCGAGAGGGGGCTTCGAGCAGTTCTTC. Amino acid sequence: CAISESRGGFEQFF.

V and J are TRBV18 and TRBJ2-3; 9 nucleotides match TRBD2. This CDR3 is 15 amino acids long. CDR1 is KGHSH and CDR2 is LQKENI in the germline V gene. Germline trimming cut 5 bases from V and 1 base from J; bases unmatched to any gene: 4. CDR3 DNA sequence: TGTGCCAGCTCAACTAGGACTAGCGGCACAGATACGCAGTATTTT. Protein sequence: CASSTRTSGTDTQYF.

This chain joins TRBV18 and TRBJ2-5; unclear D gene. Per the germline V gene, CDR1 is KGHSH and CDR2 is LQKENI. There are 13 residues in the CDR3. The V and J ends lost 3 bases and 1 base respectively, with 6 bases between them. The CDR3 coding sequence is TGTGCCAGCTCACCGGGAATCCAAGAGACCCAGTACTTC. Encoded protein: CASSPGIQETQYF.

The chain carries TRBV28 and TRBJ1-2; D unclear. V lost 5 bases to trimming and J lost 4 bases, with 14 bases between them. The CDR3 is 14 residues long. Germline V gives CDR1 MDHEN, CDR2 SYDVKM. The CDR3 is CASSLATAIYGYTF. The CDR3, as DNA: TGTGCCAGCAGTCTTGCTACCGCTATCTATGGCTACACCTTC.

The chain uses TRBV5-4 and TRBJ2-2; tentatively, D is TRBD1 or TRBD2 (6 bases each). V was clipped by 0 bases and J by 1 base, with 10 bases between them. Germline V CDR1 and CDR2: SGHNT, YYREEE (reference sequence). This CDR3 comprises 16 residues. CDR3 sequence: CASSLGGTLNTGELFF. CDR3 in DNA: TGTGCCAGCAGCTTGGGCGGGACATTGAACACCGGGGAGCTGTTTTTT.

This sequence joins TRBV4-1 and TRBJ2-3; tentatively, D is TRBD1 (5 bases). The germline V gene encodes CDR1 MGHRA and CDR2 YSYEKL. Between the trimmed V and J ends, which lost 4 bases and 2 bases, there was a span of 19 bases. The CDR3 sequence is 17 residues long. This CDR3 is CASSRTDRRGDTDTQYF. The CDR3 region has the DNA TGCGCCAGCAGCCGAACCGATAGAAGGGGTGACACAGATACGCAGTATTTT.

This clone occurred many times. The chain carries TRBV11-2 and TRBJ1-3, with D tentatively TRBD1 (6 bases). Germline assignment: CDR1 SGHAT and CDR2 FQNNGV. CDR3 length: 16 amino acids. Trimming pared 7 bases from V and 4 bases from J, leaving 20 bases between. Here the CDR3 reads CASNYQITGKGNTIYF. In nucleotides, the CDR3 is TGTGCCAGCAACTACCAAATTACAGGGAAAGGAAACACCATATATTTT.

The table lists this clone with a count of one. It may be a read error: a sequence one base away is much more abundant. Within the sample, other DNA sequences also encode this same CDR3. The chain recombines TRBV5-4 with TRBJ1-2, with D maybe TRBD1 (6 bases). Germline lookup yields CDR1 SGHNT and CDR2 YYREEE (reference sequence). The CDR3 contains 14 residues. V was pared by 0 bases and J by 3 bases, with 9 bases between. CDR3 protein: CASSLGQGYYGYTF. The CDR3 coding sequence is TGTGCCAGCAGCTTGGGCCAGGGGTACTATGGCTACACCTTC.

This clone was seen a single time. This chain joins TRBV6-1 and TRBJ1-6; D is ambiguous. The V gene lost 6 bases and the J gene lost 13 bases, with 13 bases spanning the gap. This CDR3 has 12 residues. The V gene's germline CDR1 is MNHNS and CDR2 SASEGT. The CDR3, as DNA: TGTGCCAGCAGAACGACCTGGCGGCCCCTCCACTTT. Its translation: CASRTTWRPLHF.

The V and J genes are TRBV21-1 and TRBJ1-6. TRBV21-1 counts as a pseudogene. This CDR3 has 18 amino acids. The CDR3 bases are TGTGCCAGCAGCCAGCCGGGACGGACTAATATCTATAATTCACCCCTCCACTTT. This encodes CASSQPGRTNIYNSPLHF.

The chain uses TRBV7-2 and TRBJ2-5; D is ambiguous. The CDR3 has 14 amino acids. In germline, CDR1 is SGHTA, CDR2 FQGNSA. V was cut by 1 base and J by 5 bases, with 11 bases left in between. This CDR3 is CASSLGPRVETQYF. DNA of the CDR3: TGTGCCAGCAGCTTAGGGCCTAGGGTGGAGACCCAGTACTTC.

The V call is TRBV19, the J call TRBJ1-1, with D possibly TRBD1 on 6 matching bases. This CDR3 is built from 15 residues. V was trimmed by 2 bases and J by 1 base, leaving 11 bases between them. Germline V lookup: CDR1 LNHDA, CDR2 SQIVND (reference sequence). Here the CDR3 reads CASSINAGANTEAFF. CDR3 coding DNA: TGTGCCAGTAGTATAAATGCAGGGGCGAACACTGAAGCTTTCTTT.

This chain connects TRBV5-1 to TRBJ1-4; maybe TRBD1 (6 bases). Germline values: CDR1 SGHRS, CDR2 YFSETQ. Trimming left V 4 bases short and J 7 bases short, with 20 bases between. The CDR3 has 16 residues. CDR3 amino acids: CASSPRVTGQLEKLFF. CDR3 in DNA: TGCGCCAGCAGCCCAAGGGTTACGGGACAACTTGAAAAACTGTTTTTT.

J is TRBJ2-7 and V is TRBV19, with D possibly being TRBD1 (6 bases). Trimming took 5 bases from V and 1 from J, leaving 12 bases between them. This CDR3 contains 14 residues. Germline-derived CDR1 and CDR2 are LNHDA and SQIVND (reference sequence). CDR3 nucleotides: TGTGCCAGTAGTGAAAACAGGGAGTCCTACGAGCAGTACTTC. Its translation: CASSENRESYEQYF.

This clone was seen just once. This rearrangement joins TRBV28 to TRBJ2-7, with a tentative D call TRBD1 (6 bases). The CDR3 spans 13 residues. Per the germline V gene, CDR1 is MDHEN and CDR2 is SYDVKM. V lost 4 bases and J 3 bases, leaving 10 bases between the germline ends. The DNA of the CDR3 is TGTGCCAGCAGTTCAACAGGGCTCTACGAGCAGTACTTC. Protein sequence: CASSSTGLYEQYF.

The rearrangement joins TRBV19 to TRBJ1-5; no clear D gene. V was clipped by 7 bases and J by 0 bases, with 16 bases between them. In germline, CDR1 is LNHDA, CDR2 SQIVND (reference sequence). The CDR3 runs 16 residues. CDR3 sequence (DNA): TGTGCCAGTACCATGGGGAGGATCTATAGCAATCAGCCCCAGCATTTT. Its translation is CASTMGRIYSNQPQHF.

The chain combines TRBV30 with TRBJ2-1; 12 positions agree with TRBD1. This CDR3 has 15 amino acids. V shed 4 bases and J 4 bases; nucleotides not matched to a gene: 5. Germline-derived CDR1 and CDR2 are GTSNPN and SVGIG (reference sequence). The DNA of the CDR3 is TGTGCCTGGACACCGGGACAGGGGGCATACAATGAGCAGTTCTTC. This translates into CAWTPGQGAYNEQFF.